One T cell receptor (beta chain) is described in this entry. Its antigen is still unknown. The sample originates from a study of shared clonotypes between healthy human individuals. About the study: The cohort had two women and a few men, ages 18 to 49. The study's findings and limits: Memory subsets generally showed lower estimated richness than naive subsets. There were few donors, and this limited the genetic and exposure-history diversity represented.

Assay used: immunoSEQ multiplex PCR; TCRdb lists only in-frame clones, some missing. Seen here are 2,500,000 or so clones, approximately 90% observed once, and the top ten hold roughly 0.13%. The donor cohort consisted entirely of Caucasian adults residing in Nashville, Tennessee. The germline gives CDR1 MDHEN, CDR2 SYDVKM. The CDR3 runs 15 residues. Between the trimmed V and J ends, which lost 3 bases and 2 bases, there was a span of 13 bases. The chain joins TRBV28 to TRBJ2-5; D gene unclear. The sequence was collected from a man between 18 and 35 years old in good health. The specimen sequenced was naive CD4+ T cells sorted from blood. The subset is: CD45RA+ positively selected. The CDR3, as DNA: TGTGCCAGCAGTTTGAGCGCAGCAATACAAGAGACCCAGTACTTC. Protein sequence: CASSLSAAIQETQYF.